Listed below are T cell receptor beta chains from one sample, sequenced in a study of cytomegalovirus exposure and HLA in healthy donors. Some clones are missing from TCRdb's copy, which holds only in-frame ones; the method was immunoSEQ multiplex PCR. Of about 150,000 clones in the sample, roughly 70% were seen once. The sequencing input was PBMCs. The receptors derive from a woman aged 55 to 70 in good health and CMV-seropositive. CDR3s include the opening cysteine and the closing phenylalanine or tryptophan. The order of the fields is CDR3 protein, CDR3 length, J gene, V gene.

CASSLGVAGAREQYF	15	TRBJ2-5	TRBV28
CASSGGNRVTGFNQPQHF	18	TRBJ1-5	TRBV25-1
CASSLTTSSSEAFF	14	TRBJ1-1	TRBV7-3
CASSAGGYETQYF	13	TRBJ2-5	TRBV19
CASSHPTGGNEKLFF	15	TRBJ1-4	TRBV4-1
CASSVGGLSYNEQFF	15	TRBJ2-1	TRBV9
CASSSGLSLGYGSQYF	16	TRBJ2-3	TRBV6-5
CSVVDRGGTQYF	12	TRBJ2-5	TRBV29-1
CASSYSRDRPYNEQFF	16	TRBJ2-1	TRBV6-5
CASSYGHSYEQYF	13	TRBJ2-7	TRBV6-5